Following are 19 T cell receptor beta chains from one sample sequenced in a study of T cell responses to AZD1222 COVID-19 vaccine. The table came from immunoSEQ multiplex PCR; TCRdb's copy has only in-frame clones and leaves some out. The table includes 80,000 or so clones, 70% to 90% detected once. The material sequenced was peripheral blood, taken 28 days after the second AZD1222 dose. The source of these receptors is an adult who received the AZD1222 COVID-19 vaccine.

The V call is TRBV28, the J call TRBJ1-2; 7 nucleotides match TRBD1. The V gene's germline CDR1 is MDHEN and CDR2 SYDVKM. Trimming cost V 4 bases and J 4 bases; bases outside gene matches: 6. The length of the CDR3 is 14 residues. CDR3 protein: CASSYGQAFYGYTF. The CDR3 DNA is TGTGCCAGCAGTTACGGACAGGCCTTCTATGGCTACACCTTC.

This rearrangement joins TRBV11-2 to TRBJ1-4, with a possible D match to TRBD1 (6 bases). The germline V and J ends were trimmed by 5 bases and 1 base, with 11 bases remaining between them. CDR3 length equals 15 residues. CDR1 is SGHAT, CDR2 FQNNGV, per germline. This CDR3 reads CASSHTQGTNEKLFF. As DNA, the CDR3 is TGTGCCAGCAGCCACACACAGGGAACTAATGAAAAACTGTTTTTT.

The chain is built from TRBV18 and TRBJ1-1, with D unclear. Between the trimmed V and J ends, which lost 10 bases and 1 base, there was a span of 13 bases. Germline V gene sequence: CDR1 KGHSH, CDR2 LQKENI. This CDR3 has 13 residues. The CDR3 region is CATTPSQNTEAFF. The CDR3 DNA sequence: TGTGCCACCACACCTTCACAGAACACTGAAGCTTTCTTT.

V gene TRBV3-1 (or the pseudogene TRBV3-2) combines with J gene TRBJ2-7; possibly TRBD1 or TRBD2 for D (5 bases each). This CDR3 spans 13 amino acids. V dropped 5 bases and J dropped 2 bases, with 10 bases sitting between them. CDR1 and CDR2 (germline): LGHDT, YNNKEL (reference sequence). CDR3 nucleotides: TGTGCCAGCAGCTACGGGGCAGCCTACGAGCAGTACTTC. Its translation is CASSYGAAYEQYF.

V usage is TRBV13 and J usage is TRBJ2-7; no reliable D call. The V gene lost 5 bases and the J gene lost 7 bases, with 18 bases spanning the gap. CDR3 length: 14 amino acids. The germline gives CDR1 PRHDT, CDR2 FYEKMQ (reference sequence). The CDR3 sequence: CASSMDQPLGEQYF. In nucleotides, the CDR3 is TGTGCCAGCAGCATGGACCAGCCGCTTGGGGAGCAGTACTTC. The whole variable domain, remainder taken from reference TRBV13 and TRBJ2-7, is AAGVIQSPRHLIKEKRETATLKCYPIPRHDTVYWYQQGPGQDPQFLISFYEKMQSDKGSIPDRFSAQQFSDYHSELNMSSLELGDSALYFCASSMDQPLGEQYFGPGTRLTVT.

This rearrangement joins TRBV2 to TRBJ2-3; 7 bases align to TRBD2. CDR1 and CDR2 from the germline V gene are SNHLY and FYNNEI. This CDR3 has 15 amino acids. V dropped 4 bases and J dropped 6; count of bases not matched to a gene: 10. CDR3 sequence (DNA): TGTGCCAGCAGTGCACGGGACTACCGTCGCGATACGCAGTATTTT. It is translated as CASSARDYRRDTQYF.

The V and J genes are TRBV19 and TRBJ1-2; the match to TRBD1 covers 8 bases. The V gene's germline CDR1 is LNHDA and CDR2 SQIVND (reference sequence). CDR3 size: 15 residues. V trimming: 10 bases; J trimming: 2 bases; junction bases outside the gene matches: 12. CDR3 in amino acids: CATRTGRMVNYGYTF. The CDR3 DNA is TGTGCCACTCGGACAGGGAGAATGGTGAACTATGGCTACACCTTC.

The CDR3 loop reads CASSPGTGNYEQYF. CDR3 DNA: TGTGCCAGCAGCCCCGGGACAGGGAACTACGAGCAGTACTTC. The chain is built from TRBV11-2 and TRBJ2-7; 9 bases map to TRBD1. Germline lookup yields CDR1 SGHAT and CDR2 FQNNGV. After removal of 5 bases from V and 3 bases from J, the junction contained 5 bases not matched to a gene. This CDR3 has 14 amino acids.

This clone turned up a few times. This chain links TRBV7-8 with TRBJ2-7, with 9 bases identical to TRBD1. CDR3 length: 15 amino acids. Losses at the gene ends were 4 bases for V and 2 bases for J; bases not matched to a gene: 6. CDR1 and CDR2 from the germline V gene are SGHVS and FQNEAQ. CDR3 nucleotide sequence: TGTGCCAGCAGCTCAGGGACAGGGCGCCCCTACGAGCAGTACTTC. Translating it yields CASSSGTGRPYEQYF. Combining the CDR3 with reference TRBV7-8 and TRBJ2-7 gives the whole variable domain GAGVSQSPRYKVAKRGQDVALRCDPISGHVSLFWYQQALGQGPEFLTYFQNEAQLDKSGLPSDRFFAERPEGSVSTLKIQRTQQEDSAVYLCASSSGTGRPYEQYFGPGTRLTVT.

The genes are TRBV7-9 and TRBJ1-2; 8 bases map to TRBD1. Germline trimming cut 5 bases from V and 3 bases from J; bases unmatched to any gene: 11. CDR3 length: 16 residues. Germline loops: CDR1 SEHNR, CDR2 FQNEAQ (reference sequence). The CDR3 nucleotides are TGTGCCAGCAGCCGGACCGCCGGGACAGGTGACTATGGCTACACCTTC. Its translation: CASSRTAGTGDYGYTF.

This clone has only one observation. The CDR3 DNA sequence: TGTGCCAGCAGTCTCCGACAGGGGTCAGGTGGAAACACCATATATTTT. This translates into CASSLRQGSGGNTIYF. The chain uses TRBV28 and TRBJ1-3; 8 bases line up with TRBD1. This CDR3 has 16 residues. Germline trimming cut 5 bases from V and 3 bases from J; bases unmatched to any gene: 9. Germline V CDR1 and CDR2: MDHEN, SYDVKM.

This clone is a singleton in its sample. The V and J genes are TRBV20-1 and TRBJ2-3, with D unclear. V dropped 2 bases and J dropped 7 bases, with 7 bases sitting between them. In germline, CDR1 is DFQATT, CDR2 SNEGSKA (reference sequence). The CDR3 is 11 residues long. The CDR3 sequence: CSARTVYTQYF. The CDR3 DNA sequence: TGCAGTGCTAGAACAGTGTATACGCAGTATTTT.

V and J are TRBV20-1 and TRBJ1-1; D gene ambiguous. Germline values: CDR1 DFQATT, CDR2 SNEGSKA (reference sequence). V lost 3 bases and J 8 bases, leaving 10 bases between the germline ends. This CDR3 spans 11 amino acids. CDR3 coding DNA: TGCAGTGCTAGTCCGGTAACCGAAGCTTTCTTT. This translates into CSASPVTEAFF.

The CDR3 sequence: CASSLGAGRPLDNEQFF. The CDR3 DNA follows: TGTGCCAGCAGCTTGGGAGCGGGACGCCCTCTTGATAATGAGCAGTTCTTC. V and J are TRBV5-4 and TRBJ2-1; TRBD2 aligns across 7 bases. With 0 bases clipped from V and 7 bases from J, the junction kept 13 bases outside the gene matches. The CDR3 runs 17 residues. In germline, CDR1 is SGHNT, CDR2 YYREEE (reference sequence).

V gene TRBV29-1 combines with J gene TRBJ1-1; D remains ambiguous. The ends were cut back, 3 bases at V and 5 bases at J, with 22 bases in the middle. The CDR3 runs to 16 residues. Germline CDR1 reads SQVTM; CDR2 reads ANQGSEA. As DNA, the CDR3 is TGCAGCGTTGATCCTCGTCTCGTACTAGAAAGGACTGAAGCTTTCTTT. This encodes CSVDPRLVLERTEAFF.

This clone is categorized as medium-sized. The same CDR3 is also encoded by other DNA sequences in this sample. V is TRBV7-9 and J is TRBJ1-4; D might be TRBD1 (5 bases). The V and J ends lost 3 bases and 6 bases respectively, with 11 bases between them. This CDR3 spans 14 amino acids. The germline V gene has CDR1 SEHNR and CDR2 FQNEAQ (reference sequence). The CDR3 sequence is CASSLGVVDEKLFF. CDR3 DNA: TGTGCCAGCAGCTTGGGGGTTGTGGATGAAAAACTGTTTTTT.

In its sample, this clone was seen once. J is TRBJ2-6 and V is TRBV28, with 8 bases that match TRBD1. The V and J ends lost 3 bases and 0 bases, in that order; junction bases with no gene match: 10. Germline-derived CDR1 and CDR2 are MDHEN and SYDVKM. CDR3 length: 19 residues. The CDR3 sequence is CASSFNPGQEYSGANVLTF. As DNA, the CDR3 is TGTGCCAGCAGTTTTAATCCGGGACAGGAGTACTCTGGGGCCAACGTCCTGACTTTC.

The V call is TRBV2, the J call TRBJ2-1; D is perhaps TRBD2 (5 bases). Germline CDR1 and CDR2: SNHLY and FYNNEI. There are 16 residues in the CDR3. The germline V and J ends were trimmed by 7 bases and 0 bases, with 16 bases remaining between them. The CDR3 DNA sequence: TGTGCCAGCATTCGGGCGGGTGATTCCTCCTACAATGAGCAGTTCTTC. Encoded protein: CASIRAGDSSYNEQFF.

This chain connects TRBV3-1 (or the pseudogene TRBV3-2) to TRBJ1-3; no clear D. The CDR3 runs to 16 residues. V was pared by 4 bases and J by 0 bases, with 13 bases between. Germline-derived CDR1 and CDR2 are LGHDT and YNNKEL (reference sequence). CDR3 DNA sequence: TGTGCCAGCAGCCTGGGGATGGGTCACTCTGGAAACACCATATATTTT. It is translated as CASSLGMGHSGNTIYF.